The 20 T cell receptor beta chains in this list originate from one sample, sequenced in a study of technical replicates of blood from a few donors. Here immunoSEQ multiplex PCR was the method, and the copy in TCRdb shows in-frame clones only, minus some. The table has 60,000 to 90,000 clones, about 96% seen once. Material: T cells isolated from PBMCs. The receptors derive from a human donor in good health.

The chain couples TRBV2 to TRBJ1-2; D is ambiguous. The V gene lost 3 bases and the J gene lost 4 bases, with 18 bases spanning the gap. This CDR3 has 16 amino acids. Germline assignment: CDR1 SNHLY and CDR2 FYNNEI. CDR3 protein: CASSEWRWLSGYGYTF. For the CDR3, the DNA is TGTGCCAGCAGTGAGTGGAGGTGGCTTTCAGGCTATGGCTACACCTTC.

This chain joins TRBV25-1 and TRBJ2-5; 9 bases line up with TRBD2. CDR1 is MGHDK and CDR2 is SYGVNS in the germline V gene. This CDR3 region has 15 residues. Unmatched junction bases numbered 2, after V lost 2 bases and J lost 1 base. CDR3: CASSEGGGAQETQYF. The DNA of the CDR3 is TGTGCCAGCAGTGAAGGCGGGGGGGCCCAAGAGACCCAGTACTTC.

The chain links TRBV4-2 to TRBJ2-7, with D uncertain. Trimming removed 3 bases at V and 2 bases at J, with 5 bases between. The length of the CDR3 is 12 residues. CDR1 is LGHNA, CDR2 YNFKEQ, per germline. The CDR3: CASSQAPYEQYF. The CDR3, as DNA: TGTGCCAGCAGCCAGGCCCCCTACGAGCAGTACTTC.

V usage is TRBV18 and J usage is TRBJ2-6; TRBD1 agrees at 7 bases. The germline V gene has CDR1 KGHSH and CDR2 LQKENI. V was pared by 4 bases and J by 4 bases, with 13 bases of the junction left unmatched. The CDR3 spans 18 residues. CDR3: CASSRNDRELWGANVLTF. The CDR3 DNA is TGTGCCAGCTCACGGAATGACAGGGAATTGTGGGGGGCCAACGTCCTGACTTTC.

This sequence joins TRBV6-5 and TRBJ2-2, with 7 bases identical to TRBD2. The CDR3 runs to 14 residues. Trimming cost V 5 bases and J 4 bases; bases outside gene matches: 4. CDR1 and CDR2 from the germline V gene are MNHEY and SVGAGI. CDR3 loop: CASSRTSSTGELFF. The CDR3 DNA reads TGTGCCAGCAGTCGGACTAGTAGCACCGGGGAGCTGTTTTTT.

This chain joins TRBV7-9 and TRBJ2-1; 8 bases are shared with TRBD2. The V gene end was trimmed by 4 bases and the J gene end by 4 bases; junction bases not matched to a gene: 15. Germline V gene lookup returns CDR1 SEHNR and CDR2 FQNEAQ (reference sequence). This CDR3 contains 18 residues. CDR3 sequence reads: CASSSGTRNLVPYNEQFF. CDR3 bases: TGTGCCAGCAGCTCCGGGACTAGAAACCTCGTACCATACAATGAGCAGTTCTTC. Combining the CDR3 with reference TRBV7-9 and TRBJ2-1 gives the whole variable domain DTGVSQNPRHKITKRGQNVTFRCDPISEHNRLYWYRQTLGQGPEFLTYFQNEAQLEKSRLLSDRFSAERPKGSFSTLEIQRTEQGDSAMYLCASSSGTRNLVPYNEQFFGPGTRLTVL.

The CDR3 loop reads CASSFADSYGYTF. In DNA form, the CDR3 reads TGTGCCAGCAGCTTCGCGGACAGCTATGGCTACACCTTC. V gene TRBV7-9 combines with J gene TRBJ1-2, with D possibly being TRBD1 (6 bases). CDR1 and CDR2 (germline): SEHNR, FQNEAQ (reference sequence). The CDR3 loop spans 13 amino acids. V lost 3 bases to trimming and J lost 4 bases, with 9 bases between them.

CDR3 amino acids: CASSLGPNTEAFF. The CDR3 DNA follows: TGCGCCAGCAGCTTGGGGCCGAACACTGAAGCTTTCTTT. V and J are TRBV5-1 and TRBJ1-1; no definite D call. The CDR3 length is 13 residues. Germline V gene data show CDR1 as SGHRS and CDR2 as YFSETQ. V lost 0 bases and J 1 base, leaving 4 bases between the germline ends.

The J gene is TRBJ2-7, the V gene TRBV9; 7 nucleotides agree with TRBD2. The junction had 12 bases not matched to a gene; V was cut back by 0 bases and J by 0 bases. The length of the CDR3 is 18 residues. Germline loops: CDR1 SGDLS, CDR2 YYNGEE. CDR3 sequence reads: CASSVAEASGGSSYEQYF. DNA for the CDR3: TGTGCCAGCAGCGTAGCTGAGGCTAGCGGAGGGAGCTCCTACGAGCAGTACTTC.

V is TRBV25-1 and J is TRBJ2-7, with 9 nucleotides matching TRBD2. This CDR3 has 14 residues. Losses at the gene ends were 4 bases for V and 4 bases for J; bases not matched to a gene: 5. Germline CDR1 MGHDK, CDR2 SYGVNS. CDR3 residues: CASSVAGGRYEQYF. The CDR3 DNA is TGTGCCAGCAGTGTGGCGGGGGGGCGTTACGAGCAGTACTTC.

The J gene is TRBJ1-1, the V gene TRBV19, with D unclear. Trimming shortened V by 7 bases and J by 1 base, and 10 bases separated the two germline ends. This CDR3 spans 13 amino acids. The germline V gene has CDR1 LNHDA and CDR2 SQIVND (reference sequence). DNA of the CDR3: TGTGCCAGTACAAATACGAGGAACACTGAAGCTTTCTTT. This sequence encodes CASTNTRNTEAFF.

CDR3 loop: CASSSKGQGRNQPQHF. Here the CDR3 DNA reads TGTGCCAGCAGTTCTAAAGGACAGGGTAGGAATCAGCCCCAGCATTTT. The chain combines TRBV28 with TRBJ1-5; 8 bases are shared with TRBD1. V dropped 4 bases and J dropped 4; count of bases not matched to a gene: 9. CDR3 length equals 16 residues. The germline CDR1 and CDR2 sequences are MDHEN and SYDVKM.

The genes are TRBV27 and TRBJ2-2; 15 bases are shared with TRBD2. The V gene's germline CDR1 is MNHEY and CDR2 SMNVEV (reference sequence). V shed 0 bases and J 1 base; nucleotides not matched to a gene: 6. CDR3 size: 20 residues. The chain's CDR3 is CASSLSLGLAGGLNTGELFF. DNA of the CDR3: TGTGCCAGCAGTTTATCGTTGGGACTAGCGGGGGGCCTGAACACCGGGGAGCTGTTTTTT.

The V call is TRBV5-1, the J call TRBJ2-7; D gene uncertain. Germline CDR1 and CDR2: SGHRS and YFSETQ. The CDR3 sequence is 16 residues long. Trimming stripped 1 base from V and 2 bases from J, with 16 bases between. The CDR3 loop is CASSLFTNIPPYEQYF. CDR3 nucleotide sequence: TGCGCCAGCAGCTTGTTTACAAACATCCCACCCTACGAGCAGTACTTC.

The rearrangement uses TRBV6-5 and TRBJ2-5; D possibly corresponds to TRBD2 (6 bases). Deletions cut 2 bases from V and 13 bases from J, with 14 bases between. Per the germline V gene, CDR1 is MNHEY and CDR2 is SVGAGI. The CDR3 consists of 12 residues. CDR3 sequence: CASSYQSGLAYF. CDR3 DNA sequence: TGTGCCAGCAGTTACCAATCGGGACTGGCGTACTTC.

The gene calls are TRBV19 and TRBJ2-3; tentatively, D is TRBD1 (6 bases). The V gene's germline CDR1 is LNHDA and CDR2 SQIVND (reference sequence). The V end was cut by 6 bases, the J end by 6 bases, with 16 bases between. The length of the CDR3 is 14 residues. The CDR3 sequence is CASSWTVSSDTQYF. CDR3 sequence (DNA): TGTGCCAGTAGCTGGACAGTTTCCTCCGATACGCAGTATTTT.

The chain couples TRBV6-5 to TRBJ2-3; TRBD2 might be the D (5 bases). The germline gives CDR1 MNHEY, CDR2 SVGAGI. CDR3 length equals 15 residues. Trimming took 7 bases from V and 3 from J, leaving 17 bases between them. The CDR3 DNA reads TGTGCCAGCAAGAGGGCCGCCGCGCCGACAGATACGCAGTATTTT. This gives the protein CASKRAAAPTDTQYF.

The J gene is TRBJ2-2, the V gene TRBV28; 16 bases fit TRBD2. The CDR3 consists of 15 residues. CDR1 is MDHEN and CDR2 is SYDVKM in the germline V gene. Unmatched junction bases numbered 2, after V lost 10 bases and J lost 3 bases. CDR3 protein: CATGLAGGYTGELFF. The CDR3 nucleotides are TGTGCCACGGGACTAGCGGGAGGGTACACCGGGGAGCTGTTTTTT.

This sequence joins TRBV15 and TRBJ2-7; 12 bases map to TRBD1. After removal of 6 bases from V and 6 bases from J, the junction contained 3 bases not matched to a gene. In germline, CDR1 is LNHNV, CDR2 YYDKDF (reference sequence). The CDR3 loop spans 13 amino acids. CDR3 nucleotide sequence: TGTGCCACCAGGCCGGGACAGGGGGCCGAGCAGTACTTC. This sequence encodes CATRPGQGAEQYF. The full variable domain, its missing parts supplied by reference TRBV15 and TRBJ2-7, is DAMVIQNPRYQVTQFGKPVTLSCSQTLNHNVMYWYQQKSSQAPKLLFHYYDKDFNNEADTPDNFQSRRPNTSFCFLDIRSPGLGDTAMYLCATRPGQGAEQYFGPGTRLTVT.

V is TRBV10-3 and J is TRBJ2-5; 7 nucleotides align to TRBD2. Unmatched junction bases numbered 8, after V lost 4 bases and J lost 0 bases. Germline V lookup: CDR1 ENHRY, CDR2 SYGVKD. This CDR3 has 16 residues. Written as DNA, the CDR3 is TGTGCCATCAGTGGGGAGCGGGGCAGGTACCAAGAGACCCAGTACTTC. Residues: CAISGERGRYQETQYF.